This T cell receptor (beta chain) comes out of a study of shared clonotypes between healthy human individuals. At the level of the study: Used for every donor were three CD4 naive, three CD4 memory, two CD8 naive and one CD8 memory plate. General study results and limits: Deeper or shallower sequencing was expected to change how clonotypes are shared among donors.

Memory CD4+ cells were the fraction left after CD45RA+ naive selection. The CDR3 totals 15 residues. Trimming took 5 bases from V and 0 from J; bases not matched to a gene: 7. Germline CDR1 and CDR2: LNHDA and SQIVND (reference sequence). Here immunoSEQ multiplex PCR was the method, and the copy in TCRdb shows in-frame clones only, minus some. The top ten clones hold under 0.15% of a sample with approximately 2.5 million clones, approximately 90% of them seen once. Comments on this clone: Its antigen is undetermined.

The rearrangement links TRBV19 to TRBJ2-7; 7 nucleotides line up with TRBD1. Sequencing input: naive CD4+ T cells sorted from blood. Sample subset: CD45RA+ positively selected. The clonotype comes from a man younger than 30 in good health. The DNA for the CDR3 is TGTGCCAGTAGTTCCTGGGGACAGAGCTCCTACGAGCAGTACTTC. It encodes CASSSWGQSSYEQYF. Variable domain in full (rest from reference TRBV19 and TRBJ2-7): DGGITQSPKYLFRKEGQNVTLSCEQNLNHDAMYWYRQDPGQGLRLIYYSQIVNDFQKGDIAEGYSVSREKKESFPLTVTSAQKNPTAFYLCASSSWGQSSYEQYFGPGTRLTVT.